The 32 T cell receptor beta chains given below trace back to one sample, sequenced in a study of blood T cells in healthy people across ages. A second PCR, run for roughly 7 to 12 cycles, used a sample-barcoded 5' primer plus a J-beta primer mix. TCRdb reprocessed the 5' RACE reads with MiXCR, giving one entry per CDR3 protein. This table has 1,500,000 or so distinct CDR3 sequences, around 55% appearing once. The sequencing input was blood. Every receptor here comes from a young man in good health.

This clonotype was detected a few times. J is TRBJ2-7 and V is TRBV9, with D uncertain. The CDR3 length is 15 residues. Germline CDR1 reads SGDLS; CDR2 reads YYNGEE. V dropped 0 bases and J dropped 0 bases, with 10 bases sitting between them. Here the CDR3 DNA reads TGTGCCAGCAGCGTAGGCGCAGGAAGCTCCTACGAGCAGTACTTC. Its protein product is CASSVGAGSSYEQYF.

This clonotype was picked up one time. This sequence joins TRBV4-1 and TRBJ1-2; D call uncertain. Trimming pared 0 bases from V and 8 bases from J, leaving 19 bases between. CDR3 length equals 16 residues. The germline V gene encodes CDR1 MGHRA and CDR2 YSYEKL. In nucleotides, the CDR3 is TGCGCCAGCAGCCAAGATATGGCAGGACCGCTCGGAGGCTACACCTTC. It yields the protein CASSQDMAGPLGGYTF.

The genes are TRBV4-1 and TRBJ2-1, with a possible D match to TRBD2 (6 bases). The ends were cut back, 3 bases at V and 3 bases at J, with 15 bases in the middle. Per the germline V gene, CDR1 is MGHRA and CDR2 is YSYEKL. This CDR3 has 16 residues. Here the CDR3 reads CASSHFWSGDYNEQFF. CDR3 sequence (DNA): TGCGCCAGCAGCCATTTCTGGTCGGGAGACTACAATGAGCAGTTCTTC.

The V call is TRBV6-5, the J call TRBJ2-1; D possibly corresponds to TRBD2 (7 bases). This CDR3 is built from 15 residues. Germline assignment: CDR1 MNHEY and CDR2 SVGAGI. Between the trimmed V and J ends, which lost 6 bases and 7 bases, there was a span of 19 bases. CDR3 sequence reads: CASSILARGANEQFF. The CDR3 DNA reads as TGTGCCAGCAGCATCCTAGCCCGGGGGGCGAATGAGCAGTTCTTC.

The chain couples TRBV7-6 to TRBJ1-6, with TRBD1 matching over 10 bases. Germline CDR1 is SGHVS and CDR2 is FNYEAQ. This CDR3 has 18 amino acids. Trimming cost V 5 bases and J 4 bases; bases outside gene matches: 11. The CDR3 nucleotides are TGTGCCAGCAGCCCTACTCCGGGACAGGGGTTTTATAATTCACCCCTCCACTTT. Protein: CASSPTPGQGFYNSPLHF.

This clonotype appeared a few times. CDR3 DNA sequence: TGTGCCATCAGGTGGACAGGATCCCCCTACGAGCAGTACTTC. Translation: CAIRWTGSPYEQYF. The V call is TRBV10-3, the J call TRBJ2-7, with TRBD1 identical over 7 bases. CDR1 is ENHRY, CDR2 SYGVKD, per germline. This CDR3 is 14 amino acids long. Unmatched junction bases numbered 7, after V lost 6 bases and J lost 2 bases.

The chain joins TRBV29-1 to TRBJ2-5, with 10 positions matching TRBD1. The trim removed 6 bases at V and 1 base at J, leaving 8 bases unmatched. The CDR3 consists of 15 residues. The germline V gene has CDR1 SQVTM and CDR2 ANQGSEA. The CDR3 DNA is TGCAGCGTGGATGAGGGACAGGGGAGCCAAGAGACCCAGTACTTC. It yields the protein CSVDEGQGSQETQYF.

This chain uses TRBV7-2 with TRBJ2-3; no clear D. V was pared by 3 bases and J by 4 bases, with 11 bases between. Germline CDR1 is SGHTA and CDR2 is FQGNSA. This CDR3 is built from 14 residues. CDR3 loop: CASSLRKVADTQYF. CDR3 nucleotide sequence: TGTGCCAGCAGCTTGAGGAAAGTGGCAGATACGCAGTATTTT.

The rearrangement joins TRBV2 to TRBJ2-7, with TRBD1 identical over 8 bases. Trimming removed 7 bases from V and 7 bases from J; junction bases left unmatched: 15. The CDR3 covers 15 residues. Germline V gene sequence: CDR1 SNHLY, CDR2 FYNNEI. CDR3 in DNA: TGTGCCAGCACAGGGGGCGCAAGGGTAGCGAATGAGCAGTACTTC. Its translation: CASTGGARVANEQYF. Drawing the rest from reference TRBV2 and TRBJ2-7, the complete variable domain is EPEVTQTPSHQVTQMGQEVILRCVPISNHLYFYWYRQILGQKVEFLVSFYNNEISEKSEIFDDQFSVERPDGSNFTLKIRSTKLEDSAMYFCASTGGARVANEQYFGPGTRLTVT.

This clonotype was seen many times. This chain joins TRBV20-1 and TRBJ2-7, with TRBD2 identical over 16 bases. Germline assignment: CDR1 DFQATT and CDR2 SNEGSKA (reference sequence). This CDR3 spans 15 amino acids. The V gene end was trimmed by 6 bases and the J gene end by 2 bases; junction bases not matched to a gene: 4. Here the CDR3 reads CSAAGTSGRAYEQYF. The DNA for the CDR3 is TGCAGTGCGGCCGGGACTAGCGGGAGGGCCTACGAGCAGTACTTC.

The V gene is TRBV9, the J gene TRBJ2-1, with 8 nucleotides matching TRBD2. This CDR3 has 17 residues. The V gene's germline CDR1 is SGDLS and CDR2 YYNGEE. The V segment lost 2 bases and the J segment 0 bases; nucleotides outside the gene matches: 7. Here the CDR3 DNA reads TGTGCCAGCAGCGTTAGTTCCGGGAGGGGCTCCTACAATGAGCAGTTCTTC. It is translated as CASSVSSGRGSYNEQFF. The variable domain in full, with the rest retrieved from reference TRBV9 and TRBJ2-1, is DSGVTQTPKHLITATGQRVTLRCSPRSGDLSVYWYQQSLDQGLQFLIQYYNGEERAKGNILERFSAQQFPDLHSELNLSSLELGDSALYFCASSVSSGRGSYNEQFFGPGTRLTVL.

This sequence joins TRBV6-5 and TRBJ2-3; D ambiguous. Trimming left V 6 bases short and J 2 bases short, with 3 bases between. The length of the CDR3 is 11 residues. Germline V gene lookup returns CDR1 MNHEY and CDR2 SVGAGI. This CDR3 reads CASRTTDTQYF. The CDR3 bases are TGTGCCAGCAGAACCACAGATACGCAGTATTTT.

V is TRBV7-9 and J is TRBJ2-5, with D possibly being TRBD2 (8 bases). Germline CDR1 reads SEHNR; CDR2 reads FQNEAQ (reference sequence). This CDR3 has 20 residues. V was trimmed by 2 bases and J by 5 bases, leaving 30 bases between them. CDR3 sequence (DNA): TGTGCCAGCAGCTTAAGACGACAGGGTCGGAGCGGGAGACCCTGGGAGACCCAGTACTTC. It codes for CASSLRRQGRSGRPWETQYF.

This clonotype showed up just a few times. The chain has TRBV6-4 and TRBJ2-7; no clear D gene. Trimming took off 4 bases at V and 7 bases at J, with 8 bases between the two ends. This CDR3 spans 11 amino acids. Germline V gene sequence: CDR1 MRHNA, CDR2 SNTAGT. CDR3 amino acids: CASSGQEEQYF. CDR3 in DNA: TGTGCCAGCAGTGGGCAGGAGGAGCAGTACTTC.

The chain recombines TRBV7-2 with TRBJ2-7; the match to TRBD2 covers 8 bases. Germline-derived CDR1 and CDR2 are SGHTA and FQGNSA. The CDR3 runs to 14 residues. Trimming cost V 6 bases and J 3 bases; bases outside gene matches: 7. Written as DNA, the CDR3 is TGTGCCAGCAGAACCGGGACTAGTGTCTACGAGCAGTACTTC. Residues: CASRTGTSVYEQYF. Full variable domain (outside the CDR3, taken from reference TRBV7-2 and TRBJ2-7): GAGVSQSPSNKVTEKGKDVELRCDPISGHTALYWYRQSLGQGLEFLIYFQGNSAPDKSGLPSDRFSAERTGGSVSTLTIQRTQQEDSAVYLCASRTGTSVYEQYFGPGTRLTVT.

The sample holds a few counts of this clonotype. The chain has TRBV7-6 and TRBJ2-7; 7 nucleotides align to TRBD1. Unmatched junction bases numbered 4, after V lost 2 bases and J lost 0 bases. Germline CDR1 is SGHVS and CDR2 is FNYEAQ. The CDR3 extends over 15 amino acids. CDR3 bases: TGTGCCAGCAGCTTATCGACAGGGACCTCCTACGAGCAGTACTTC. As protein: CASSLSTGTSYEQYF.

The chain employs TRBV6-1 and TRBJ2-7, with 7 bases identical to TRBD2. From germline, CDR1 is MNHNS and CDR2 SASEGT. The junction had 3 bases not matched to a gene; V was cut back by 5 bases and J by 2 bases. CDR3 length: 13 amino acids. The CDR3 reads CASSLAAAYEQYF. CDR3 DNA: TGTGCCAGCAGTCTAGCGGCCGCCTACGAGCAGTACTTC.

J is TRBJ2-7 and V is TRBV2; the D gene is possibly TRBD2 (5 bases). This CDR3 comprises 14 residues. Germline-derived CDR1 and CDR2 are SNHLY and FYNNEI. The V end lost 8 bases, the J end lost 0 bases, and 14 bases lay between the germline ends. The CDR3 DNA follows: TGTGCCAGCGCGGAGGACCGACACTCCTACGAGCAGTACTTC. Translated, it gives CASAEDRHSYEQYF.

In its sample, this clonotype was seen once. The DNA for the CDR3 is TGTGCCAGCTACCGAAGGGCTAGCCTCATGAGAGATACGCAGTATTTT. Translated, it gives CASYRRASLMRDTQYF. The chain employs TRBV28 and TRBJ2-3; the D gene is possibly TRBD2 (5 bases). The CDR3 is 16 amino acids. The V and J ends lost 8 bases and 5 bases respectively, with 23 bases between them. Germline CDR1 MDHEN, CDR2 SYDVKM.

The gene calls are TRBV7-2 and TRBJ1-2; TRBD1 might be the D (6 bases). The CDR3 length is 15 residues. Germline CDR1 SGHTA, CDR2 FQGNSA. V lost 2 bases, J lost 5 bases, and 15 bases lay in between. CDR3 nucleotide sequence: TGTGCCAGCAGCTTAATTAGCGGGGGCCTTTATGGCTACACCTTC. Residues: CASSLISGGLYGYTF.

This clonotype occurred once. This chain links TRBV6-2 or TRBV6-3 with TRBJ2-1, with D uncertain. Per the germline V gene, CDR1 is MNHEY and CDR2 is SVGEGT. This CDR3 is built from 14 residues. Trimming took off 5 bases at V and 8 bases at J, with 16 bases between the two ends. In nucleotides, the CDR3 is TGTGCCAGCAGTGGTCTAGTTGGGGTTTATGAGCAGTTCTTC. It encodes CASSGLVGVYEQFF.

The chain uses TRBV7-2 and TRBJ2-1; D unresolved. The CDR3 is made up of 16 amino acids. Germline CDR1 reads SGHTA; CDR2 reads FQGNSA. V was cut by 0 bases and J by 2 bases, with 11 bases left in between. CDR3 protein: CASSLAGRGAYNEQFF. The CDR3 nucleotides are TGTGCCAGCAGCTTAGCCGGGCGCGGAGCCTACAATGAGCAGTTCTTC.

The CDR3: CSVEDTSGFFNEQFF. CDR3 bases: TGCAGCGTTGAAGACACTAGCGGGTTTTTCAATGAGCAGTTCTTC. The V gene is TRBV29-1, the J gene TRBJ2-1, with TRBD2 identical over 9 bases. With V trimmed by 0 bases and J by 6 bases, 6 bases remained unmatched. CDR1 SQVTM and CDR2 ANQGSEA come from the germline V gene. The CDR3 length is 15 residues.

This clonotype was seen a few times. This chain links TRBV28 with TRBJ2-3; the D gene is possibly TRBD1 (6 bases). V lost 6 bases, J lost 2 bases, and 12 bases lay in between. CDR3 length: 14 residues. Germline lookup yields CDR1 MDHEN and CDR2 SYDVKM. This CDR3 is CASRARDNTDTQYF. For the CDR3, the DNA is TGTGCCAGCAGGGCGAGGGACAACACAGATACGCAGTATTTT.

CDR3 DNA: TGTGCCAGCAGCGCATTTGACGGTGTTGGCTACACCTTC. It specifies CASSAFDGVGYTF. The rearrangement uses TRBV27 and TRBJ1-2; D not resolved. CDR3 length equals 13 residues. Trimming cost V 6 bases and J 7 bases, with 15 bases left between them. Germline loops: CDR1 MNHEY, CDR2 SMNVEV (reference sequence).

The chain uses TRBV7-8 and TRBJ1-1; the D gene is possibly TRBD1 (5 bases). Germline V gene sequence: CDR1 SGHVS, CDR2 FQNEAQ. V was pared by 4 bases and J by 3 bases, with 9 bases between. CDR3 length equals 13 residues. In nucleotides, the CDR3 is TGTGCCAGCAGCTCGACAGACGACACTGAAGCTTTCTTT. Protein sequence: CASSSTDDTEAFF.

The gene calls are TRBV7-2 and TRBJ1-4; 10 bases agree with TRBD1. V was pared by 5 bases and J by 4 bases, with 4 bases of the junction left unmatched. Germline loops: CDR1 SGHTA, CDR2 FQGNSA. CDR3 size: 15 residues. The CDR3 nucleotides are TGTGCCAGCAGCCCGGGGACAGGGGATAATGAAAAACTGTTTTTT. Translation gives CASSPGTGDNEKLFF.

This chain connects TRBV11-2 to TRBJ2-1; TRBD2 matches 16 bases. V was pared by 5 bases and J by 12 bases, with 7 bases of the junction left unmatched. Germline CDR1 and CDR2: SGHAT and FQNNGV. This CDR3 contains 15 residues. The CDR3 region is CASSGTSGRADRQFF. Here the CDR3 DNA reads TGTGCCAGCAGCGGGACTAGCGGGAGGGCCGATCGGCAGTTCTTC.

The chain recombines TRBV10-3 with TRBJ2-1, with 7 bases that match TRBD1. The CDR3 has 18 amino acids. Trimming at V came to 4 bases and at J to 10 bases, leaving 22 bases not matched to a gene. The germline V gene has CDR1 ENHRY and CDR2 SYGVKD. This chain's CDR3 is CAISGDHRQGPTVYEQFF. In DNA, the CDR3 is TGTGCCATCAGTGGGGACCATCGACAGGGTCCGACCGTATACGAGCAGTTCTTC.

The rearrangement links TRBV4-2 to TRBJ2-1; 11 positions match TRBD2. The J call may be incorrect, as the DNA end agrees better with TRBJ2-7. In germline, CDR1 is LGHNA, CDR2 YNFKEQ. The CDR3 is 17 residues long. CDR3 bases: TGTGCCAGCAGCCAAGGGTCTAGCGGGGGGCGCTACAATGAGCAGTACTTC. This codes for CASSQGSSGGRYNEQYF.

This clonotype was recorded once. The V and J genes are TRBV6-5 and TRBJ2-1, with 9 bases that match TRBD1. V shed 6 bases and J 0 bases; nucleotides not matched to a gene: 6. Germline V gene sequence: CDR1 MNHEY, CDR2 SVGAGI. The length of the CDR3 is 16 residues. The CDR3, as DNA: TGTGCCAGCAGGACAACGACAGGGGGCTCCTACAATGAGCAGTTCTTC. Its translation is CASRTTTGGSYNEQFF.

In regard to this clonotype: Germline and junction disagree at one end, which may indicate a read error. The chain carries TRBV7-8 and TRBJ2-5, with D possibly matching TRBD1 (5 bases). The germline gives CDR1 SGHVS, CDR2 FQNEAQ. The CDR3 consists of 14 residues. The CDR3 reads CTSSPDSDQETQYF. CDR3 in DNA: TGTACCAGCAGCCCCGACAGTGACCAAGAGACCCAGTACTTC.